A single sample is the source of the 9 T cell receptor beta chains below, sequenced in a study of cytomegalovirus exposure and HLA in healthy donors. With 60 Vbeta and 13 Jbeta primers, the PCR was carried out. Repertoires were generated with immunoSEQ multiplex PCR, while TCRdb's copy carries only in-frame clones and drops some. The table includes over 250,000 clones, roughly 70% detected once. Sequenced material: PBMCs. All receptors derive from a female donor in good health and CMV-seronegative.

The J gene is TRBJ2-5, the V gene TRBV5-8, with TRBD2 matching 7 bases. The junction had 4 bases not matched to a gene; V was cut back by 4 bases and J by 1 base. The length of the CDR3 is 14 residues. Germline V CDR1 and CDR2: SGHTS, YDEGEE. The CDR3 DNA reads TGTGCCAGCAGCAAGACTAGCCCCCAAGAGACCCAGTACTTC. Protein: CASSKTSPQETQYF.

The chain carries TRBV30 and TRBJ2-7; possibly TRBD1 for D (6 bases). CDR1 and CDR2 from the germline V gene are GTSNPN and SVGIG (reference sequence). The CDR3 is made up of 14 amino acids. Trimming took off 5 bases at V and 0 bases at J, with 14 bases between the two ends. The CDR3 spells CAWGDTSSSYEQYF. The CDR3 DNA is TGTGCCTGGGGGGACACTTCCAGCTCCTACGAGCAGTACTTC.

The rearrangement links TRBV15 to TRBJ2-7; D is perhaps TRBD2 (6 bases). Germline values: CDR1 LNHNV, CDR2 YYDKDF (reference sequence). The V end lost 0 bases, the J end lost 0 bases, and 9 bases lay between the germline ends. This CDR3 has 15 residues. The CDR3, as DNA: TGTGCCACCAGCAGAGATCTACTAGCCTCCTACGAGCAGTACTTC. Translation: CATSRDLLASYEQYF.

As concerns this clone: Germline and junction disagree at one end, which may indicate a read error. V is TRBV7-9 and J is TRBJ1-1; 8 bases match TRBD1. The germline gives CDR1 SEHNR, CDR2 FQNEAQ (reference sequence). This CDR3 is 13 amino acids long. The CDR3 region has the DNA TGTTCCAGCAGCCCAACAGGGGGCACTGAAGCTTTCTTT. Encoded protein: CSSSPTGGTEAFF.

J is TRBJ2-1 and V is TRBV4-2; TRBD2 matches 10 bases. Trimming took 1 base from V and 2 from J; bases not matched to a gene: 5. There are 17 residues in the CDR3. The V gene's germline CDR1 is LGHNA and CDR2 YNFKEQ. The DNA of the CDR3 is TGTGCCAGCAGCCAAGGAGAGCGGGAGGGACCCTACAATGAGCAGTTCTTC. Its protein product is CASSQGEREGPYNEQFF.

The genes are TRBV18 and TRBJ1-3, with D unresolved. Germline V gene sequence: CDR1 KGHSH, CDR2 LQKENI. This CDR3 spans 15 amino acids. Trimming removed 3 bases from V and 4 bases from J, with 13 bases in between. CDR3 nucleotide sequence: TGTGCCAGCTCACCTGGCCAGGTATCGGGAAACACCATATATTTT. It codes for CASSPGQVSGNTIYF.

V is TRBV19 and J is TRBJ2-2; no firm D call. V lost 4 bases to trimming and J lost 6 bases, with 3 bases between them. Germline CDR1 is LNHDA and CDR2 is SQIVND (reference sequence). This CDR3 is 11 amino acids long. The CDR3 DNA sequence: TGTGCCAGTAGTACGTCCGGGGAGCTGTTTTTT. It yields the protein CASSTSGELFF.

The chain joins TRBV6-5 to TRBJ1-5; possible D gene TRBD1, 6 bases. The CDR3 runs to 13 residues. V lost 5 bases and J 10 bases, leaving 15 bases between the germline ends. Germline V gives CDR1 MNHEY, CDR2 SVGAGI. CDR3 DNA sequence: TGTGCCAGCAGTCCACGACAGGTTTCTCCCCAGCATTTT. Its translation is CASSPRQVSPQHF.

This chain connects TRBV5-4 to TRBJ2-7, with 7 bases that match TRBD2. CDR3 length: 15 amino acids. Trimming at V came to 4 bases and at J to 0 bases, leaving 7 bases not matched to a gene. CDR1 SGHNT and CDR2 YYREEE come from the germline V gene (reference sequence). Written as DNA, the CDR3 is TGTGCCAGCAGCCCCGAGCGGGGACTCTCCTACGAGCAGTACTTC. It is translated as CASSPERGLSYEQYF.